This entry describes one T cell receptor (beta chain). The clone's antigen remains unknown. No base quality information exists; no much larger clone differs at one position. The immunoSEQ Assay, a bias-controlled multiplex PCR, was used to amplify TCRbeta CDR3 regions from genomic DNA. In the authors' own workflow: Nucleated cell counts per sample were estimated from amplification of reference gene primers within the assay. Sequence reads were collapsed and filtered to measure the absolute abundance of every unique TCRbeta CDR3 rearrangement. For each sample, productive Simpson clonality was calculated as the square root of Simpson's diversity index across productive rearrangements. TCRdb provides this immuneACCESS table in a form limited to in-frame rearrangements. Some clones are lacking; in checked studies, under half of them reflect an unresolved V gene, and why the rest are absent is not known. Clone size and the V and J calls come from that table; the DNA yielded D and trimming. For this sample the table gives under 300,000 clones, of which 70% to 85% were detected only once. The ten largest account for more than 1.1% of the sample.

The data are from a study of blood T cell repertoires in COVID-19 (dated by TCRdb to the early 2020s). Background for the entire study: The collaborator samples originated in the United States, Italy and Spain and spanned the acute and convalescent phases of COVID-19. Where available, HLA class I and class II types were taken from metadata supplied by the sample provider and were not determined by assay-based typing. Samples came from the ongoing ImmuneRACE study (first 160 participants) plus 1,254 subjects from 6 global collaborators. The repertoires were made available in a free public database intended to serve as a resource for research on the immune response to SARS-CoV-2. Deeply sampled blood TCRbeta repertoires from subjects exposed to, actively infected with, or recovered from COVID-19 were included in the dataset. The sample metadata nearly always contained a de-identified subject ID, COVID-19 status, age in years and sex. The material from the prospective study consisted of cDNA or gDNA derived from T cells, B-cell-depleted T cells, or PBMCs.

One collaborating source in Seattle enrolled patients during active infection and followed them longitudinally through the course of disease. Each collaborating institution followed its own protocols to collect whole blood in K2EDTA tubes. For TCRbeta analysis, collaborators shipped samples as frozen whole blood, isolated PBMCs, or DNA extracted from either of those sample types. Study-wide findings and limitations: Clinical and demographic metadata were provided uncurated, with the amount varying by source and participant.

Via the germline V gene, CDR1 is MNHEY and CDR2 SVGAGI. From the cysteine up to the phenylalanine, the CDR3 has a length of 14 residues. Only the CDR3 region is kept as DNA, spanning 42 bases read in frame from base 1. The germline V and J ends show losses of 5 bases and 1 base respectively, and no gene match explains 2 bases of the junction. The source is a human donor with COVID-19, enrolled during active disease. The donor label of this sample is uncertain. In this chain, TRBV6-5 is recombined with TRBJ1-1, with 9 bases in between that match TRBD1. The material sequenced was peripheral blood. The CDR3 is CASSKDRGNTEAFF. Here is the DNA: TGTGCCAGCAGTAAGGACAGGGGGAACACTGAAGCTTTCTTT.